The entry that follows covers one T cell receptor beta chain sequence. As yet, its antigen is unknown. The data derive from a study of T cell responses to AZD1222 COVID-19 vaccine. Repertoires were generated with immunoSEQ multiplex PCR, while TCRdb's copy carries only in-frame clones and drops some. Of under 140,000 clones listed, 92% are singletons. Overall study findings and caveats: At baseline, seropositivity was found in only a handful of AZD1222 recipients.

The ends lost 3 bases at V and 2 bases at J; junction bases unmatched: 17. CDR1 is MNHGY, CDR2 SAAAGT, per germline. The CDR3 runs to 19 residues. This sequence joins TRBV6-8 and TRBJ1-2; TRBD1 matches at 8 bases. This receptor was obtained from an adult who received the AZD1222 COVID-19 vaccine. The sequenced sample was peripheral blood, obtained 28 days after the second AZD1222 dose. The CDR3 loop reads CASSYAAPSATGDNYGYTF. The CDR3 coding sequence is TGTGCCAGCAGTTATGCGGCCCCCTCGGCGACAGGGGACAACTATGGCTACACCTTC.